This T cell receptor (beta chain) originates from a study of CD8 T cells in Susac syndrome. This CDR3 is built from 14 residues. V was pared by 5 bases and J by 7 bases, with 4 bases of the junction left unmatched. The RNA input was about 0.45 to 1 ug, and it was reverse transcribed with random hexamers. Across 54 Vbeta and 13 Jbeta, immunoSEQ multiplex PCR amplified TCR beta CDR3. TCRdb re-called the immunoSEQ multiplex PCR reads with MiXCR, one entry per CDR3 protein. The profile shows 190,000 or so distinct CDR3 sequences, nearly 95% of them singletons. Source material: CD4+ T cells from PBMCs. The TCR comes from a human donor with multiple sclerosis. The chain uses TRBV12-3 or TRBV12-4 and TRBJ1-5; 11 bases match TRBD1. For the CDR3, the DNA is TGTGCCAGCAGTGCCGGGACAGGGGGACAGCCCCAGCATTTT. This sequence encodes CASSAGTGGQPQHF.